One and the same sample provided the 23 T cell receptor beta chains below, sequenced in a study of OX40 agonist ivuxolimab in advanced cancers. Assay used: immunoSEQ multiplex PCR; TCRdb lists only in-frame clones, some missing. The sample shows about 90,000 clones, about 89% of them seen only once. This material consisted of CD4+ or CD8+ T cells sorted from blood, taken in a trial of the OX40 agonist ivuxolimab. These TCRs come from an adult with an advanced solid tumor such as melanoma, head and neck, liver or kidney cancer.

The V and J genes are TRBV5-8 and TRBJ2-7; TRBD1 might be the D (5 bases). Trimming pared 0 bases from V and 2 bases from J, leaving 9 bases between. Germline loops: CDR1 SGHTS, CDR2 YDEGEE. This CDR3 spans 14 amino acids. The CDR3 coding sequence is TGTGCCAGCAGCTTGGGACAGCCCCCCTACGAGCAGTACTTC. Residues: CASSLGQPPYEQYF.

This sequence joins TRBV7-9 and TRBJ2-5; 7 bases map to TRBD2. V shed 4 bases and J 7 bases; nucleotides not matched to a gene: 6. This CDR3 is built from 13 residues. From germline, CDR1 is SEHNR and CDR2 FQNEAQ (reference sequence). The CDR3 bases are TGTGCCAGCAGCTCGACTGGGGAGGGGACCCAGTACTTC. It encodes CASSSTGEGTQYF.

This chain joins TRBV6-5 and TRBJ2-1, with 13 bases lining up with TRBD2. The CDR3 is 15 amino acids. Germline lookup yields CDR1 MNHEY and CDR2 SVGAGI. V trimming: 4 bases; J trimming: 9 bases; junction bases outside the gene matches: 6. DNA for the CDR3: TGTGCCAGCAGTTCCAGGACTAGCGGGAGAGGTGAGCAGTTCTTC. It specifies CASSSRTSGRGEQFF.

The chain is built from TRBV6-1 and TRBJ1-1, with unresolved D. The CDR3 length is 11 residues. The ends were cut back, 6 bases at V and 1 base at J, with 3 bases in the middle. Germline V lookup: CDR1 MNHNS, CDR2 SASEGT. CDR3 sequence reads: CASRANTEAFF. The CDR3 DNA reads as TGTGCCAGCAGGGCGAACACTGAAGCTTTCTTT.

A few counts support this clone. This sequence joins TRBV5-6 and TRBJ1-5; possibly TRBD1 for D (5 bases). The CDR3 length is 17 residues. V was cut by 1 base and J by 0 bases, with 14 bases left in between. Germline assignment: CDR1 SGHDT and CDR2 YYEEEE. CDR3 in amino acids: CASSLYQLGHSNQPQHF. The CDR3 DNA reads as TGTGCCAGCAGCTTGTACCAGCTTGGACATAGCAATCAGCCCCAGCATTTT. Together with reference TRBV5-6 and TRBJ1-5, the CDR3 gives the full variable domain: DAGVTQSPTHLIKTRGQQVTLRCSPKSGHDTVSWYQQALGQGPQFIFQYYEEEERQRGNFPDRFSGHQFPNYSSELNVNALLLGDSALYLCASSLYQLGHSNQPQHFGDGTRLSIL.

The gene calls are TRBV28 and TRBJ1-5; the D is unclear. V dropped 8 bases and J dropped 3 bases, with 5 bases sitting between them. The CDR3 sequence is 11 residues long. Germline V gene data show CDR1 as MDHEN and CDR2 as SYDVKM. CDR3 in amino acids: CASPSNQPQHF. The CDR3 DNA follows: TGTGCCAGCCCGTCCAATCAGCCCCAGCATTTT.

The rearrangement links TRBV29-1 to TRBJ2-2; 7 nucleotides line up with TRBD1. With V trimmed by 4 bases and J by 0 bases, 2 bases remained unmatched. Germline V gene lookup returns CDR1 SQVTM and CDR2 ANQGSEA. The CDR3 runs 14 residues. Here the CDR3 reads CSVGQGSNTGELFF. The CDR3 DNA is TGCAGCGTTGGACAGGGTTCGAACACCGGGGAGCTGTTTTTT.

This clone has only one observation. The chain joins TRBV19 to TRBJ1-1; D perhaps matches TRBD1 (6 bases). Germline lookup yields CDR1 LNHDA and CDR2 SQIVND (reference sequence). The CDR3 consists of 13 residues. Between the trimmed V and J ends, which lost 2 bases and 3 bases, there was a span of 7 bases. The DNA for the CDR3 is TGTGCCAGTAGTATAACAGGGTACACTGAAGCTTTCTTT. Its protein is CASSITGYTEAFF.

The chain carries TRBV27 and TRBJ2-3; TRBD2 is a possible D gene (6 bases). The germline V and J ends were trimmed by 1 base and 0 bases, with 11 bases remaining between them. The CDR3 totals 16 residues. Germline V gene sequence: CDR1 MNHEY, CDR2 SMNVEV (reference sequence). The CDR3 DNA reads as TGTGCCAGCAGTTTATTGCCCCTAGCGAGCACAGATACGCAGTATTTT. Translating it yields CASSLLPLASTDTQYF.

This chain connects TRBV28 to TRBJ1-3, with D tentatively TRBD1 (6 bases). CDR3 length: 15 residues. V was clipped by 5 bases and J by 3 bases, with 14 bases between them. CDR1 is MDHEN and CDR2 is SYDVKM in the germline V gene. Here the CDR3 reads CASSVTTTGGNTIYF. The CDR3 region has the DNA TGTGCCAGCAGTGTTACAACGACAGGTGGAAACACCATATATTTT.

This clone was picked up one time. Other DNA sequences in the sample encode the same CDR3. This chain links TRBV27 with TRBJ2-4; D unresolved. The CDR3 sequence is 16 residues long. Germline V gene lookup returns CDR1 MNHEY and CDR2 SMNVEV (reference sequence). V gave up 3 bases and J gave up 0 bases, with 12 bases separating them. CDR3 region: CASSFTGPLAKNIQYF. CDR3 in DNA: TGTGCCAGCAGTTTCACCGGGCCTTTAGCCAAAAACATTCAGTACTTC.

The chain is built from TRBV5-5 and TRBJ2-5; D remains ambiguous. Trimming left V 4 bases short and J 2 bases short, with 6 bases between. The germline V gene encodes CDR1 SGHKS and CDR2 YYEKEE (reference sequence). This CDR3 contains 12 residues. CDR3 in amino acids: CASSTRQETQYF. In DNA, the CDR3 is TGTGCCAGCAGCACCAGACAAGAGACCCAGTACTTC.

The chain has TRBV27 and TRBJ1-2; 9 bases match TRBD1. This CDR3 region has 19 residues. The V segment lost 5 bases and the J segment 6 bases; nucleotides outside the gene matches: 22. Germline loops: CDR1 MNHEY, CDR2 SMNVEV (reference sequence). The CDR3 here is CASSKIRDRVSFFGDGYTF. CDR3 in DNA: TGTGCCAGCAGTAAAATCCGGGACAGGGTTTCATTCTTCGGGGATGGCTACACCTTC.

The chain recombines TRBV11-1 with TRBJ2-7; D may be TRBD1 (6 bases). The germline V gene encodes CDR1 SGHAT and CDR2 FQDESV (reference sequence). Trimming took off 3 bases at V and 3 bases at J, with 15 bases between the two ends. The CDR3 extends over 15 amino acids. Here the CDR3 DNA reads TGTGCCAGCAGCTTCGGACAGACTCGCGGCTACGAGCAGTACTTC. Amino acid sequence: CASSFGQTRGYEQYF.

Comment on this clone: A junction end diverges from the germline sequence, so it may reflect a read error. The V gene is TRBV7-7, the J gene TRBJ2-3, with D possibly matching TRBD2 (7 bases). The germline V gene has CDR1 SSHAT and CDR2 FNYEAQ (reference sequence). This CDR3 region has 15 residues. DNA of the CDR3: TGTGCTAGCAGCACGGGGGGCGGGCTTACAGATACGCAGTATTTT. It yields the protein CASSTGGGLTDTQYF.

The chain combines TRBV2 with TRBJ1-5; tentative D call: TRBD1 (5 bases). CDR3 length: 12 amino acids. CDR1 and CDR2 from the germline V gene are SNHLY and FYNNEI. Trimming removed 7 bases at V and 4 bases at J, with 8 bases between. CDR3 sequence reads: CASTTGNQPQHF. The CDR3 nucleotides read TGTGCCAGCACCACAGGTAATCAGCCCCAGCATTTT.

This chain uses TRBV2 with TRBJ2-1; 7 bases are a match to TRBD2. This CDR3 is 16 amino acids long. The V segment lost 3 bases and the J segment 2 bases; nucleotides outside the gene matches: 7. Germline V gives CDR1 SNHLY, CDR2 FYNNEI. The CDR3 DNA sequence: TGTGCCAGCAGTGATAAAGGCCTAGCGGCCTACAATGAGCAGTTCTTC. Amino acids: CASSDKGLAAYNEQFF.

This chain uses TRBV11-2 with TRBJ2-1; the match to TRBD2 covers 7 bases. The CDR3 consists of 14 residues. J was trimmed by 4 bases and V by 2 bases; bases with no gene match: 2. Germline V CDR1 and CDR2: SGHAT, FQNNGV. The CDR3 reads CASSLIGGYNEQFF. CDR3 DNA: TGTGCCAGCAGCTTAATCGGGGGGTACAATGAGCAGTTCTTC.

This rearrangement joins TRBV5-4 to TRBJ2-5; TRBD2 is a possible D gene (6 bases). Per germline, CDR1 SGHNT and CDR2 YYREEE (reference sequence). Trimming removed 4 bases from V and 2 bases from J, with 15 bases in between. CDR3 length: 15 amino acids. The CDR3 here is CASSRVGGIQETQYF. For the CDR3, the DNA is TGTGCCAGCAGCCGGGTAGGCGGGATTCAAGAGACCCAGTACTTC.

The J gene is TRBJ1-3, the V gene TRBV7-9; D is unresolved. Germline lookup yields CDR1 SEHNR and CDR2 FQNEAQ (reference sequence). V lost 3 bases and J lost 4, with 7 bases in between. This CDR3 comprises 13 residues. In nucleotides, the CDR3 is TGTGCCAGCAGCTTGGGCGCCGGAAACACCATATATTTT. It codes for CASSLGAGNTIYF.

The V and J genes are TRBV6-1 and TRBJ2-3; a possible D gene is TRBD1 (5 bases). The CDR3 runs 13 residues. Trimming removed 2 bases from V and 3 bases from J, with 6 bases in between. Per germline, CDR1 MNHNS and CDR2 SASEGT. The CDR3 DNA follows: TGTGCCAGCAGTGAACAGGGAACAGATACGCAGTATTTT. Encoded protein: CASSEQGTDTQYF.

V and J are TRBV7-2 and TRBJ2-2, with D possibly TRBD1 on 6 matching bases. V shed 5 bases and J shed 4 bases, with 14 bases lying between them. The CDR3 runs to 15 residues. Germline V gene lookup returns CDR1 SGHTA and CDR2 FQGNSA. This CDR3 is CASSGPGTPTGELFF. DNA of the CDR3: TGTGCCAGCAGCGGTCCCGGGACACCCACCGGGGAGCTGTTTTTT.

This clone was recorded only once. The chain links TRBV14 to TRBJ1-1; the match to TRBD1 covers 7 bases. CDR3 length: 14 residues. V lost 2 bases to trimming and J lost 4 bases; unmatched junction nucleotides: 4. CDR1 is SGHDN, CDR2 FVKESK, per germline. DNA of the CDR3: TGTGCCAGCAGCCAACAGGGGGTTGGCACTGAAGCTTTCTTT. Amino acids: CASSQQGVGTEAFF. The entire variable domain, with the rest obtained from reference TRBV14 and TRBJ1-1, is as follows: EAGVTQFPSHSVIEKGQTVTLRCDPISGHDNLYWYRRVMGKEIKFLLHFVKESKQDESGMPNNRFLAERTGGTYSTLKVQPAELEDSGVYFCASSQQGVGTEAFFGQGTRLTVV.